The clone carrying this TCR beta chain was detected many times. This record comes from a study of blood T cells in healthy people across ages. Germline V gives CDR1 SGHRS, CDR2 YFSETQ. With 3 bases clipped from V and 1 base from J, the junction kept 0 bases outside the gene matches. The CDR3 runs 15 residues. Primers used in a second PCR of roughly 7 to 11 cycles were a sample-barcoded 5' primer and a J-beta primer mix. TCRdb reprocessed the 5' RACE reads with MiXCR, giving one entry per CDR3 protein. The profile covers fewer than 2,000,000 distinct CDR3 sequences, with about 31% appearing a single time and approximately 11% taken by the ten largest.

V and J are TRBV5-1 and TRBJ2-5; TRBD2 agrees at 13 bases. Sequencing input: blood. The receptor comes from a woman aged 25-40 years in good health. The CDR3 DNA follows: TGCGCCAGCAGCTGGACTAGCGGGAGCCAAGAGACCCAGTACTTC. Translating gives CASSWTSGSQETQYF.